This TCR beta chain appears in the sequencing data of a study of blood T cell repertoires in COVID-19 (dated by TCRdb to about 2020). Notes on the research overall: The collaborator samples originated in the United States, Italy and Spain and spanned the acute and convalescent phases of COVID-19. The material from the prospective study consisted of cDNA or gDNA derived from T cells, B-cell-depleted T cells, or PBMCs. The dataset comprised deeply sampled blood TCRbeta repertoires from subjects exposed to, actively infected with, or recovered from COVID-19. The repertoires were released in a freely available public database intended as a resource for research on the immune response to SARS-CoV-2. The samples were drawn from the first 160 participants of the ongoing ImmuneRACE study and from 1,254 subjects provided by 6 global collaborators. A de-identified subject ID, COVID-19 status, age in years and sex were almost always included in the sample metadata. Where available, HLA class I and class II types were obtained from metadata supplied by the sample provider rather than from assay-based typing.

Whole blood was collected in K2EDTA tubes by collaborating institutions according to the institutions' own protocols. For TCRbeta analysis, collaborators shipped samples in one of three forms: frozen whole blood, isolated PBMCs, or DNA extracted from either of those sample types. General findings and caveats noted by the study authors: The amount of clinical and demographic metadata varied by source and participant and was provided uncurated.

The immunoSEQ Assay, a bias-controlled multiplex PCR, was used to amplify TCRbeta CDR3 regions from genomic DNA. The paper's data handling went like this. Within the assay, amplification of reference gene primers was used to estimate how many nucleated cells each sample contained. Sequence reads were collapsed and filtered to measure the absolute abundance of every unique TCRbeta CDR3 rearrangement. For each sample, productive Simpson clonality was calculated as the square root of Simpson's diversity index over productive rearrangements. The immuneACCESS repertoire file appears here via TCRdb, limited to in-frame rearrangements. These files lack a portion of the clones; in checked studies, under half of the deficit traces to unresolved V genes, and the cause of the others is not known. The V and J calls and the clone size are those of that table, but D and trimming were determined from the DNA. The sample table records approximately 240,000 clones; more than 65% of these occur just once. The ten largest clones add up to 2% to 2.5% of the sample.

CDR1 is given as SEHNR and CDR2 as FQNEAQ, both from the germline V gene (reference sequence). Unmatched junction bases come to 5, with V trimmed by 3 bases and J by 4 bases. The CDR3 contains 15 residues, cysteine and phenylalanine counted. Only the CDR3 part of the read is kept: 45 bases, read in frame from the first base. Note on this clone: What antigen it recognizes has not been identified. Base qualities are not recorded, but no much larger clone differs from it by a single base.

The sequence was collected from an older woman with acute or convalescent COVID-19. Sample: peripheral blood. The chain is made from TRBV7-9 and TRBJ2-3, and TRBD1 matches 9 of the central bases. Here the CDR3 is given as CASSLGDRASDTQYF. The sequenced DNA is TGTGCCAGCAGCTTGGGGGACAGGGCGTCAGATACGCAGTATTTT.